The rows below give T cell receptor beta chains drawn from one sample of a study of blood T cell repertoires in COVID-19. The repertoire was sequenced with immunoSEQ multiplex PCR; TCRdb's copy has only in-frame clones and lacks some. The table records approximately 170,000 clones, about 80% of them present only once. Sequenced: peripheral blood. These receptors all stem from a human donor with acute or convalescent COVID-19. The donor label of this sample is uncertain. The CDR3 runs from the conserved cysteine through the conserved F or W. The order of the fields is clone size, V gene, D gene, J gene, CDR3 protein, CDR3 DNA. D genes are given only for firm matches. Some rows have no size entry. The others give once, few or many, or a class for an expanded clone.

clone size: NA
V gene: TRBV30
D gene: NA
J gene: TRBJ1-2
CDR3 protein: CAWTTPDSTNYGYTF
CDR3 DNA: TGTGCCTGGACTACCCCGGACTCAACTAACTATGGCTACACCTTC

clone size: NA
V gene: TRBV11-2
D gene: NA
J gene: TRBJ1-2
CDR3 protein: CASSLNAGPYGYTF
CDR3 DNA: TGTGCCAGCAGCTTAAATGCAGGGCCCTATGGCTACACCTTC

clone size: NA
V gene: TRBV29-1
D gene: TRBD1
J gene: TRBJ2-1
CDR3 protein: CSGRGRQGNLRMNEQFF
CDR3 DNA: TGCAGCGGGAGGGGGAGACAGGGGAATCTTAGAATGAATGAGCAGTTCTTC

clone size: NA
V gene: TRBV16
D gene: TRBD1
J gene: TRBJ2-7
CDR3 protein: CASSQSSRGRLEQYF
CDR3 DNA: TGTGCCAGCAGCCAATCGTCCAGGGGGCGGCTCGAGCAGTACTTC

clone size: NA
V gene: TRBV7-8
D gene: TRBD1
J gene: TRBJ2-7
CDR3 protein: CASSSHLIDRAIYEQYF
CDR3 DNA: TGTGCCAGCAGCTCCCACCTAATAGACAGGGCCATCTACGAGCAGTACTTC

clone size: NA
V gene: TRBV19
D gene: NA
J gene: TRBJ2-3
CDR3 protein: CASKIERGTDTQYF
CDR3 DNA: TGTGCCAGTAAAATCGAGAGGGGCACAGATACGCAGTATTTT

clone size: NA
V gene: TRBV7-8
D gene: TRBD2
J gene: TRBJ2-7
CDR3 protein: CASSMRTSYEQYF
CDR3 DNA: TGTGCCAGCAGCATGCGGACTAGCTACGAGCAGTACTTC

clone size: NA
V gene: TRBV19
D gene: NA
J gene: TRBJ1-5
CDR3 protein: CASSIVGGPQHF
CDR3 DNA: TGTGCCAGTAGTATTGTCGGGGGGCCCCAGCATTTT

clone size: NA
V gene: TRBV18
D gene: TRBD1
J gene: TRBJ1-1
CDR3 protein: CASSPSGGPSVAFF
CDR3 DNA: TGTGCCAGCTCACCCTCAGGGGGCCCTTCCGTCGCTTTCTTT

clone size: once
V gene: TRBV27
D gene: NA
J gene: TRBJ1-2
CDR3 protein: CASSLAGSGYGYTF
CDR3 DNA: TGTGCCAGCAGTTTAGCAGGGTCGGGCTATGGCTACACCTTC

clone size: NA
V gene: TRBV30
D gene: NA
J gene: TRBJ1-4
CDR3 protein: CAWRLRGTEKLFF
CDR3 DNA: TGTGCCTGGAGGCTTCGGGGTACTGAAAAACTGTTTTTT

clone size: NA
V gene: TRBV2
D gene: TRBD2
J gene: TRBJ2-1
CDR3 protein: CASRVLLAGGPSFF
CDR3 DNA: TGTGCCAGCAGGGTTTTACTAGCGGGAGGGCCTTCGTTCTTC

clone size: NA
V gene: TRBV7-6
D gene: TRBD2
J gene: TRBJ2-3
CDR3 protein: CASSLGLAATDTQYF
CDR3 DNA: TGTGCCAGCAGCCTGGGACTAGCGGCCACAGATACGCAGTATTTT

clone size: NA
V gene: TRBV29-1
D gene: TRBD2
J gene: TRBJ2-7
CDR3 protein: CSARLAGVPEQYF
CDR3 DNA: TGCAGCGCCCGACTAGCGGGAGTTCCCGAGCAGTACTTC

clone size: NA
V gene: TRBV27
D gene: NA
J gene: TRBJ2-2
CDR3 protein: CASSFDWDTGELFF
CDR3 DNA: TGTGCCAGCAGTTTCGACTGGGACACCGGGGAGCTGTTTTTT

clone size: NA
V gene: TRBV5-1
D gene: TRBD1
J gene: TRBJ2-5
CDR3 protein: CASSLADRADQETQYF
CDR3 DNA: TGCGCCAGCAGCTTGGCGGACAGGGCTGATCAAGAGACCCAGTACTTC

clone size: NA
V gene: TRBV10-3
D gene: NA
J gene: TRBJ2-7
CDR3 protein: CAIREGGYEQYF
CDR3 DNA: TGTGCCATCAGGGAAGGGGGATACGAGCAGTACTTC

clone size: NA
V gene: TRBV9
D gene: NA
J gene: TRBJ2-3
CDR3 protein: CASSVSSSVGDTQYF
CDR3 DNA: TGTGCCAGCAGCGTAAGCTCAAGCGTTGGAGATACGCAGTATTTT

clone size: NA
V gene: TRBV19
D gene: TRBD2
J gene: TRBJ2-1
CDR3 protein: CASSQAGDEQFF
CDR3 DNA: TGTGCCAGTAGTCAAGCGGGGGATGAGCAGTTCTTC

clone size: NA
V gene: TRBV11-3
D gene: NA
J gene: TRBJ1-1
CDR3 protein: CASSLSPGQNTEAFF
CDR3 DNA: TGTGCCAGCAGCTTAAGTCCGGGTCAGAACACTGAAGCTTTCTTT

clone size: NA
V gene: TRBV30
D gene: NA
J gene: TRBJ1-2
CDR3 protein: CARDSRGYGYTF
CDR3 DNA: TGTGCCCGGGACTCTCGGGGCTATGGCTACACCTTC

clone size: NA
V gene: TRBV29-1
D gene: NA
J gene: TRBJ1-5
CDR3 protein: CSVVSGNQPQHF
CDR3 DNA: TGCAGCGTTGTGTCAGGCAATCAGCCCCAGCATTTT

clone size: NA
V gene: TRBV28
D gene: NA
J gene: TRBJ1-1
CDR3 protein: CASSSDRGAFF
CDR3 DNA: TGTGCCAGCAGTTCGGACAGAGGAGCTTTCTTT

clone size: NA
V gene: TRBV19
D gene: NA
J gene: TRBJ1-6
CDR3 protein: CASSDGDSSSYNSPLHF
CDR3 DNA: TGTGCCAGTAGTGACGGGGACTCGAGCTCCTATAATTCACCCCTCCACTTT

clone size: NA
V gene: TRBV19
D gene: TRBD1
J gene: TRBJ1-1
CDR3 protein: CASSPVTGMSGTEAFF
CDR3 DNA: TGTGCCAGTAGTCCGGTGACAGGGATGTCGGGGACTGAAGCTTTCTTT

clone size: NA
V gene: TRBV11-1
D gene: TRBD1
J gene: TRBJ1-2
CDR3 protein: CASSPAGTGFVYGYTF
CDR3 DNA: TGTGCCAGCAGTCCAGCCGGGACAGGGTTCGTCTATGGCTACACCTTC

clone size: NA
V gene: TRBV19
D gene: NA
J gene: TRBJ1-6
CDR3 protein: CASSMVGGNSPLHF
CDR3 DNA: TGTGCCAGTAGTATGGTCGGCGGAAATTCACCCCTCCACTTT

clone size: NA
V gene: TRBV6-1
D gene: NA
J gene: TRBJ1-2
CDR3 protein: CASSEKSGSYGYTF
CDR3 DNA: TGTGCCAGCAGTGAAAAATCCGGGTCCTATGGCTACACCTTC

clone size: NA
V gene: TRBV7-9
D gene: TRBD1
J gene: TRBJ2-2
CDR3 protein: CASSLILGQGFVTGELFF
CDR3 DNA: TGTGCCAGCAGCTTAATCTTAGGACAGGGATTTGTTACCGGGGAGCTGTTTTTT

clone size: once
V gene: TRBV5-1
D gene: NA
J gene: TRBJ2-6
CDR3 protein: CASGPQDSGANVLTF
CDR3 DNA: TGCGCCAGCGGTCCACAGGACTCTGGGGCCAACGTCCTGACTTTC

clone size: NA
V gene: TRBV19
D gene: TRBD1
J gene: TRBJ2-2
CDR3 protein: CASSIRRTGEELFF
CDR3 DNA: TGTGCCAGTAGTATTCGTCGGACAGGGGAGGAGCTGTTTTTT

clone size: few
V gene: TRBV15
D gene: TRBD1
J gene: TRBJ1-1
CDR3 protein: CATAKWDSDTEAFF
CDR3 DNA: TGTGCCACGGCAAAGTGGGACAGTGACACTGAAGCTTTCTTT

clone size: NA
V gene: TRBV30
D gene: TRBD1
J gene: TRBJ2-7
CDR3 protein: CAADRASYEQYF
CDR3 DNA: TGTGCCGCCGACAGGGCCTCCTACGAGCAGTACTTC

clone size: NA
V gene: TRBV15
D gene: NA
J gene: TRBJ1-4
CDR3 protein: CATSRDLNGLLPEKLFF
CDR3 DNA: TGTGCCACCAGCAGAGACCTCAACGGACTACTGCCTGAAAAACTGTTTTTT

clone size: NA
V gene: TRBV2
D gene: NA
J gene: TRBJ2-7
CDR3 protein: CASSETGREQYF
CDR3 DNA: TGTGCCAGCAGTGAAACAGGTCGGGAGCAGTACTTC

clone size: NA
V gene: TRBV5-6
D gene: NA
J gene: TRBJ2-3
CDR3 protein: CASSTWGTSTDTQYF
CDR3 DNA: TGTGCCAGCAGCACTTGGGGGACTAGCACAGATACGCAGTATTTT

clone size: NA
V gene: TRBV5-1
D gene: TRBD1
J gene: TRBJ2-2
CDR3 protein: CASSLVGQGGSGELFF
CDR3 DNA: TGCGCCAGCAGCTTGGTGGGACAGGGGGGATCCGGGGAGCTGTTTTTT

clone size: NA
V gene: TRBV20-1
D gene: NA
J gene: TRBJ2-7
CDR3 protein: CSASNAGIYEQYF
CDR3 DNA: TGCAGTGCTAGTAACGCAGGGATCTACGAGCAGTACTTC